This entry describes one T cell receptor beta chain. A much more abundant neighbour one base away suggests this may be a read error. This CDR3 has 13 amino acids. V lost 2 bases and J lost 4, with 8 bases in between. Germline CDR1 reads MDHEN; CDR2 reads SYDVKM. It was RNA transcripts that yielded the amplified TCR beta CDR3 regions. The HTBI set primed first-round TCR CDR3 RT-PCR. MiXCR, applied by TCRdb to the multiplex PCR reads, yields one record per CDR3 protein. The top ten clones hold 4% to 5.5% of a sample with about 610,000 distinct CDR3 sequences, about 15% of them seen once. This entry comes from a study of T cells in Graves' hyperthyroidism and ophthalmopathy.

The chain has TRBV28 and TRBJ1-2; D not certain. The sample taken for sequencing was blood. The receptor was derived from a woman aged 40 to 50 with Graves' ophthalmopathy. The CDR3 DNA sequence: TGTGCCAGCAGTTTAGCAGCGATCTATGGCTACACCTTC. It codes for CASSLAAIYGYTF.